This is a list of T cell receptor beta chains from one sample in a study of T cell changes during pregnancy in multiple sclerosis. Produced via immunoSEQ multiplex PCR; TCRdb's table is partial and in-frame only. This sample has about 40,000 clones, with about 90% found just once. The material was CD4+ T cells from peripheral blood mononuclear cells, obtained before pregnancy. Receptors were obtained from a female donor with multiple sclerosis, enrolled in a pregnancy study. CDR3s include the opening cysteine and the closing phenylalanine or tryptophan. A D gene is named only where the DNA matches it firmly. Not all rows give a size; the values are once, few, many and, for expanded clones, a class.

d_gene	abundance	v_gene	j_gene	CDR3nt	CDR3aa
TRBD2	-	TRBV7-9	TRBJ2-3	TGTGCCAGCAGCTTCGAGAGACTAGCGGGACGGGGTACGCAGTATTTT	CASSFERLAGRGTQYF
TRBD1	-	TRBV25-1	TRBJ2-4	TGTGCCAGCAGTCGGACAGGGGGAAGCAAAAACATTCAGTACTTC	CASSRTGGSKNIQYF
-	-	TRBV19	TRBJ1-1	TGTGCCAGTAGCCTACGAGGAGGTGCTGAAGCTTTCTTT	CASSLRGGAEAFF
-	-	TRBV13	TRBJ2-1	TGTGCCAGCAGCTTAAGTAGGCCGGGCAATGAGCAGTTCTTC	CASSLSRPGNEQFF
-	few	TRBV7-9	TRBJ1-5	TGTGCCAGCAGCTTCGGGTCCCATCAGCCCCAGCATTTT	CASSFGSHQPQHF
-	once	TRBV2	TRBJ1-1	TGTGCCAGCAGTGTAGTTAAGATGAACACTGAAGCTTTCTTT	CASSVVKMNTEAFF
TRBD2	-	TRBV7-2	TRBJ2-1	TGTGCCAGCAGCCCCACTAGCGCTTCCTACAATGAGCAGTTCTTC	CASSPTSASYNEQFF
-	-	TRBV4-1	TRBJ1-5	TGCGCCAGCAGCCAAGAAAGCACAGCCAGAAATCAGCCCCAGCATTTT	CASSQESTARNQPQHF
-	once	TRBV18	TRBJ1-1	TGTGCCAGCTCACCGCGGGGCCGGGGGACTGAAGCTTTCTTT	CASSPRGRGTEAFF
TRBD1	-	TRBV7-8	TRBJ2-7	TGTGCCAGCAGCTTAGCTTGGACAGGGGGACCCTACGAGCAGTACTTC	CASSLAWTGGPYEQYF
-	-	TRBV28	TRBJ2-1	TGTGCCAGCAGTAGACTAGGCGGCAATGAGCAGTTCTTC	CASSRLGGNEQFF
-	-	TRBV6-1	TRBJ2-5	TGTGCCAGCAGTGAAGCCAGTTATGGGACCCAGTACTTC	CASSEASYGTQYF
TRBD1	-	TRBV5-1	TRBJ2-1	TGCGCCAGCAGCACAGCCGGGACAGGGGGCGCGAATGAGCAGTTCTTC	CASSTAGTGGANEQFF
TRBD1	-	TRBV30	TRBJ1-2	TGTGCCTGTTCTACAGGGGTTGGCTACACCTTC	CACSTGVGYTF
TRBD1	-	TRBV7-8	TRBJ2-1	TGTGCCAGCAGCAAGGACAGGGTGCTCGGGGAGCAGTTCTTC	CASSKDRVLGEQFF
TRBD2	once	TRBV5-4	TRBJ2-7	TGTGCCAGCAGACGAGGCCTCACTGAGACTAGCGGTTACGAGCAGTACTTC	CASRRGLTETSGYEQYF
TRBD2	-	TRBV6-5	TRBJ2-1	TGTGCCAGCAGTTACTGGCTAGCGGGGGACAATGAGCAGTTCTTC	CASSYWLAGDNEQFF
-	once	TRBV18	TRBJ1-1	TGTGCCAGCTCACCATTGGGTGCGGGGGCTGAAGCTTTCTTT	CASSPLGAGAEAFF
TRBD1	-	TRBV5-1	TRBJ2-3	TGCGCCAGCAGCGCAAGACAGGGGGCCGATACGCAGTATTTT	CASSARQGADTQYF
-	-	TRBV19	TRBJ2-5	TGTGCCAGTAGTATTACCGCGGGTGGGGAGACCCAGTACTTC	CASSITAGGETQYF
TRBD2	-	TRBV25-1	TRBJ2-7	TGTGCCGTAGGGACTAGCACATACGAGCAGTACTTC	CAVGTSTYEQYF
-	-	TRBV7-9	TRBJ1-4	TGTGCCACCCGGGTCTTGTATGAGAAAAAACTGTTTTTT	CATRVLYEKKLFF
TRBD2	-	TRBV10-3	TRBJ2-1	TGTGCCATCAGTGAGTTTATGAGCGGGAGGAGGAGGCACAATGAGCAGTTCTTC	CAISEFMSGRRRHNEQFF
TRBD1	-	TRBV15	TRBJ2-7	TGTGCCACCAGCAGGGGACAGGGGGGTTCCTACGAGCAGTACTTC	CATSRGQGGSYEQYF
TRBD1	-	TRBV7-8	TRBJ1-4	TGTGCCAGCAGCTTGGGGGACAGGGGATTGTTGCGTGAAAAACTGTTTTTT	CASSLGDRGLLREKLFF
-	-	TRBV7-8	TRBJ2-6	TGTGCCAGCAGCTTCTTAGGAGGGGGCCCCAGCTCTGGGGCCAACGTCCTGACTTTC	CASSFLGGGPSSGANVLTF
TRBD2	-	TRBV18	TRBJ2-1	TGTGCCAGCGGATCCGGGACTACTACGGATGAGCAGTTCTTC	CASGSGTTTDEQFF
TRBD2	-	TRBV7-2	TRBJ2-1	TGTGCCAGCAGCTTACTAGCGGCCTACAATGAGCAGTTCTTC	CASSLLAAYNEQFF
TRBD1	-	TRBV20-1	TRBJ2-5	TGCAGTGGACAGGGGTTGAAGACCCAGTACTTC	CSGQGLKTQYF
TRBD2	-	TRBV6-5	TRBJ2-3	TGTGCCAGCCTGCGGGGGGATACGCAGTATTTT	CASLRGDTQYF
-	-	TRBV5-1	TRBJ2-5	TGCGCCAGCAGCTTGTCTCGGGTAGAGACCCAGTACTTC	CASSLSRVETQYF